This entry describes one T cell receptor beta chain. The record originates from a study of T cell changes during pregnancy in multiple sclerosis. Measured with immunoSEQ multiplex PCR; TCRdb has only the in-frame clones, and not every one. The sample includes tens of thousands of clones, 92% seen only once; the top ten take more than 1.2%. The material was peripheral blood, obtained after pregnancy. This TCR was sampled from a female donor with multiple sclerosis, enrolled in a pregnancy study.

DNA for the CDR3: TGTGCCAGCAGTGTGCAGGGGATTAACACTGAAGCTTTCTTT. This encodes CASSVQGINTEAFF. This chain links TRBV2 with TRBJ1-1; a possible D gene is TRBD1 (6 bases). Per germline, CDR1 SNHLY and CDR2 FYNNEI. The CDR3 runs 14 residues. V lost 4 bases to trimming and J lost 2 bases, with 11 bases between them.